The rows below give T cell receptor beta chains drawn from one sample of a study of response to subunit inactivated influenza vaccine. TCRdb itself ran the RT-PCR reads through MiXCR, one entry per CDR3 protein. The profile shows 500,000 to 750,000 distinct CDR3 sequences, around 15% of them singletons. Source: PBMCs from blood, taken roughly 13 days after vaccination. The receptors were sampled from a man in his fifties or sixties who received an inactivated influenza vaccine. Each CDR3 is given with its conserved first and last residue. D genes are given only for firm matches. Part of the rows lack a size; the others show once, few, many or a class for expanded clones.

cdr3_nt cdr3_aa clone_size d_call j_call v_call
TGTGCCAGCAGACAGGGGCCCAACACTGAAGCTTTCTTT CASRQGPNTEAFF . TRBD1 TRBJ1-1 TRBV9
TGCGCCAGCAGCCAAGTTGCTAGTTCCTACGAGCAGTACTTC CASSQVASSYEQYF . . TRBJ2-7 TRBV4-1
TGTGCCAGCAGTTTGGCGGCAGGCGGGGAAAAACTGTTTTTT CASSLAAGGEKLFF . . TRBJ1-4 TRBV27
TGTGCCAGCAGCTTAAGGCAGGTCAACGAGCAGTACTTC CASSLRQVNEQYF . . TRBJ2-7 TRBV7-2
TGCGCCAGCAGCTGGCCGGGACTAGCGGGGGTCGCGAACACCGGGGAGCTGTTTTTT CASSWPGLAGVANTGELFF few TRBD2 TRBJ2-2 TRBV5-1
TGTGCCAGCAGCGATAGCAGCTGGGGCGGAGATGAGCAGTTCTTC CASSDSSWGGDEQFF . . TRBJ2-1 TRBV7-2
TGTGCCAGCAGTTCTCCGGGACAGATTATGAACACTGAAGCTTTCTTT CASSSPGQIMNTEAFF . TRBD1 TRBJ1-1 TRBV28
TGTGCCAGCAGCCAAGCCCCCGGGCGGGGTTCGAGCTCTGGGGCCAACGTCCTGACTTTC CASSQAPGRGSSSGANVLTF . . TRBJ2-6 TRBV3-1
TGCGCCAGCAGCCCTGCCCTCGCAGGGCCCTCCTACGAGCAGTACTTC CASSPALAGPSYEQYF . . TRBJ2-7 TRBV5-1
TGTGCCAGCTCACCACCGCTGACAGGGCAGAACACTGAAGCTTTCTTT CASSPPLTGQNTEAFF few TRBD1 TRBJ1-1 TRBV18
TGTGCCAGCAGTTACATTCCCACCGGGGAGCTGTTTTTT CASSYIPTGELFF . . TRBJ2-2 TRBV6-2/TRBV6-3
TGTGCCAGCAGCCAAGTTGGCGGGAGTCGTAATGAGCAGTTCTTC CASSQVGGSRNEQFF few TRBD2 TRBJ2-1 TRBV3-1
TGTGCCAGCAGCTTATACGAGAACTATGGCTACACCTTC CASSLYENYGYTF few . TRBJ1-2 TRBV7-9
TGCAGCGTGACGCAGGGTAGCACAGATACGCAGTATTTT CSVTQGSTDTQYF . . TRBJ2-3 TRBV29-1
TGCAGTGCTCTCGGGGGCCCGAACACCGGGGAGCTGTTTTTT CSALGGPNTGELFF . . TRBJ2-2 TRBV20-1
TGTGCCAGCAGCCGGCGGACAGGGGACCTCTACAATGAGCAGTTCTTC CASSRRTGDLYNEQFF . TRBD1 TRBJ2-1 TRBV7-9
TGTGCCAGCAGCTTAGGGCCCGCGGGTTCCCTCTACGAGCAGTACTTC CASSLGPAGSLYEQYF few . TRBJ2-7 TRBV7-2
TGTGCCAGTATCTCACCGGGACAGGGGACCCAGCCCCAGCATTTT CASISPGQGTQPQHF few TRBD1 TRBJ1-5 TRBV28
TGTGCCAGCAGCTTAGTGGCGCAACAAGAGACCCAGTACTTC CASSLVAQQETQYF few . TRBJ2-5 TRBV11-2
TGTGCCAGCTGTCTCGCCGGGTGGTCGGTCGGGGAGCTGTTTTTT CASCLAGWSVGELFF few . TRBJ2-2 TRBV6-2/TRBV6-3
TGCGCCAGCAGCTTAGCCTCCTGGGGTGGGGACACTGAAGCTTTCTTT CASSLASWGGDTEAFF few . TRBJ1-1 TRBV5-1
TGCGCCAGCATCTCCAAGGAGGGACTAGCGGATAGCTCCTACAATGAGCAGTTCTTC CASISKEGLADSSYNEQFF few TRBD2 TRBJ2-1 TRBV4-3
TGTGCCAGCAGTTACTGGGGGGGACAGTTCTTC CASSYWGGQFF few TRBD2 TRBJ2-1 TRBV6-5